Sequencing of this T cell receptor beta chain was carried out in a study of cytomegalovirus exposure and HLA in healthy donors. Overall study: Out of about 190 million T cells, an earlier analysis found 117 million unique TCR beta sequences in total.

For this clone: Its target is not known.

The PCR ran on 60 Vbeta and 13 Jbeta primers. The protocol was immunoSEQ multiplex PCR, while the TCRdb copy is restricted to in-frame clones and leaves out a portion. The sample lists about 190,000 clones, over 70% occurring once. General study points: 87-base-pair reads could not separate some V segments, including TRBV6-2 and TRBV6-3.

V trimming: 5 bases; J trimming: 3 bases; junction bases outside the gene matches: 10. This CDR3 region has 17 residues. The rearrangement links TRBV5-3 to TRBJ1-5; 11 bases are a match to TRBD1. TRBV5-3 is flagged as an ORF with uncertain function. The TCR was taken from a woman aged 25 to 45 in good health and CMV-seropositive. The sample was PBMCs. The CDR3 DNA reads as TGTGCCAGAAGTCTCGGACAGGGGGCGTTTCACAATCAGCCCCAGCATTTT. The encoded protein is CARSLGQGAFHNQPQHF.